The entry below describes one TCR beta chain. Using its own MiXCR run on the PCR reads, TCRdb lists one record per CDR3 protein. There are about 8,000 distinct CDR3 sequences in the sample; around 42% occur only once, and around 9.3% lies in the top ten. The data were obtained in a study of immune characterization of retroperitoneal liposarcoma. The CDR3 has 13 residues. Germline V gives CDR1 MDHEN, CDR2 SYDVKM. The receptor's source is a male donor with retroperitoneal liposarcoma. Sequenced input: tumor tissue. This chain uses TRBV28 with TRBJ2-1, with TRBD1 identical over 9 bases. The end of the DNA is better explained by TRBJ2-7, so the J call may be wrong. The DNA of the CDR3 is TGTGCCACCATTACAGGGGGCGCCCACGAGCAGTACTTC. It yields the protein CATITGGAHEQYF.